This T cell receptor beta chain came from a study of identical twins (dated by TCRdb to the mid-2010s). General notes on the study: The study deep-sequenced TCR alpha and beta repertoires from monozygotic twins, unrelated adults of various ages and cord blood to test whether fetal clonotypes persist. Replicate twin experiments were performed at different times using different library preparation protocols to rule out contamination.

The CDR3 starts with the cysteine, ends with the phenylalanine, and has 15 residues. Only the CDR3 DNA is retained, 45 bases long and in frame from the first base. The junction carries 18 bases between V and J, which are trimmed by 5 bases and 5 bases respectively. According to the germline V gene, CDR1 reads SGHAT and CDR2 reads FQNNGV. For this clonotype: The antigen it recognizes is unknown. Qualities for individual bases were not recorded, and no much larger clone is one base off.

Receptors were amplified or captured by 5' RACE. Sequencing relied on an Illumina HiSeq 2000. Template switching added a universal primer binding site, and the final cDNA carried a unique molecular identifier that allowed TCR cDNA molecules to be counted accurately. First-strand cDNA for TCR alpha and beta chains was synthesized from specific primers in the conserved constant-segment region. Each cDNA library was double barcoded, with a SMART-Mk sample barcode plus Illumina barcodes, to control for contamination. Two successive PCR steps introduced TruSeq adapter sequences along with Illumina sample barcodes. Sequencing of the TCR alpha and beta cDNA libraries was done on the Illumina HiSeq platform using custom primers. On the authors' methods: Raw reads were processed with MiGEC to extract unique molecular identifiers, and MiXCR was used to determine CDR3 positions. Recombination models were inferred per individual with the repgenHMM and IGoR tools using an EM algorithm. The tcR package in R was used for shared clonotype analysis, with sharing normalized by the product of cloneset sizes. To study raw recombination without the effects of thymic and clonal selection, out-of-frame nonproductive sequences were analyzed. Using fastp trimming at Q25 and MiXCR clonotype assembly, TCRdb reanalyzed the public sequencing data and kept in-frame beta chains. Entries are consolidated by CDR3 protein sequence, retaining the most common genes and DNA. TCRdb, not the authors, supplied the V and J calls. This sample has fewer than 500,000 distinct CDR3 sequences in its table, and 20% to 30% of those were observed once. Just under 3% of the sample is in the top ten clones.

All donors were healthy Caucasians. Three pairs of female monozygotic twins, all aged 18 to 29 years, were included in the twin cohort. Positive isolation kits from Invitrogen were used to isolate the CD4+ and CD8+ T cell populations. Study-level results and caveats: Abundant cord blood beta clonotypes carried fewer insertions; young adult naive repertoires showed a weaker similar trend, while memory repertoires showed none. Out-of-frame TCR alpha sequences shared between twins showed an excess of low generation-probability sequences compared with coincidental sharing between unrelated individuals. Because the same donors could not be followed over many years, the conclusions relied on cross-sectional statistical analysis. In beta out-of-frame sequences, excess twin sharing was weaker, because having fewer shared sequences lowered the signal-to-noise ratio. Invariant T cells such as MAIT and iNKT could partly confound zero-insertion analyses, although diverse VJ usage argued against such confounding for most clonotypes. In monozygotic twins, recombination models systematically underestimated out-of-frame TCR alpha sharing, but the models matched the sharing seen between unrelated individuals.

Separately, the same data were catalogued under a study of T cells expressing NK-cell markers. The second study's paper adds: Fewer than ten donors provided sorted CD3+CD56+NKG2C+, CD3+CD56+NKG2C- and CD3+CD56-NKG2C+ T-cell subsets, whose TCR beta-chain repertoires were profiled. Of the eight sequenced donors, seven were found to be HCMV-seropositive and one was found to be HCMV-seronegative. In several experiments an anti-gammadeltaTCR antibody was added to restrict sorting to alphabetaTCR-expressing T cells. For roughly 6 donors, the dominant CD3+CD56+NKG2C+ clonotypes were among the top 10 CD8+ clonotypes and accounted for roughly 1.0-8% of CD8+ T cells. Those dominant clonotypes were again the most abundant among CD3+CD56-NKG2C+ cells in a handful of donors, at roughly 25-60.1%. Whether the expanded NKG2C-expressing T cell clones were specific for HCMV antigens remained unclear. The study sequenced eight donors, all healthy volunteers chosen at random: three men and five women. To determine HCMV serostatus, a commercial ELISA kit was used to detect HCMV-specific IgG in serum. MIGEC handled demultiplexing of the reads and grouping by UMI, while MiTCR was used to assemble and quantify clonotypes. To remove erroneous sequences, TCR cDNA sequences were retained only when supported by two or more reads. The tcR package was used for downstream repertoire analysis, with clonotypes matched between fractions based on CDR3 nucleotide sequence plus V segment. Antigen specificity was annotated against VDJdb with VDJmatch, allowing one amino acid substitution in CDR3.

The sequenced sample was CD4+ T cells sorted from blood. The rearrangement combines TRBV11-2 with TRBJ2-5; the best D guess is TRBD2, with 5 bases matching. This clonotype was obtained from a young woman in good health. The CDR3 loop reads CASSLRRQARETQYF. The nucleotides are TGTGCCAGCAGCCTCAGGAGGCAGGCGCGGGAGACCCAGTACTTC.